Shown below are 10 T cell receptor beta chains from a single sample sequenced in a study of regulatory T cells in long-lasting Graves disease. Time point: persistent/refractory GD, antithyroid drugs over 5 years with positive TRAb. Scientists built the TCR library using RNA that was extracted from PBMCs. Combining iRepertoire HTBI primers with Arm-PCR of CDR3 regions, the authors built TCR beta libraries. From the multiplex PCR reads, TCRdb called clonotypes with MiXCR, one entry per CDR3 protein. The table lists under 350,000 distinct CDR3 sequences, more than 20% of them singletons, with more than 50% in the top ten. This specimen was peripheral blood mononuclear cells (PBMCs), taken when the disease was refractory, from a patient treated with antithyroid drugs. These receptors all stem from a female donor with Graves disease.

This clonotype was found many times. The CDR3, as DNA: TGTGCCAGCTCACCACCCGGTAACCCAGAGGGCTACACCTTC. Its protein is CASSPPGNPEGYTF. The V and J genes are TRBV18 and TRBJ1-2; D unclear. The CDR3 spans 14 residues. Deletions cut 0 bases from V and 8 bases from J, with 13 bases between. Germline loops: CDR1 KGHSH, CDR2 LQKENI. Drawing the rest from reference TRBV18 and TRBJ1-2, the complete variable domain is NAGVMQNPRHLVRRRGQEARLRCSPMKGHSHVYWYRQLPEEGLKFMVYLQKENIIDESGMPKERFSAEFPKEGPSILRIQQVVRGDSAAYFCASSPPGNPEGYTFGSGTRLTVV.

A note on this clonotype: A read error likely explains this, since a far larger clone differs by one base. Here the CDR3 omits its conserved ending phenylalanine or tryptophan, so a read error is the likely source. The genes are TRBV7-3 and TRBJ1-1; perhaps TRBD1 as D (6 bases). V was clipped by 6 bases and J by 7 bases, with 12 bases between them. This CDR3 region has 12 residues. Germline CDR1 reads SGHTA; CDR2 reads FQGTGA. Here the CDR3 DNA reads TGTGCCAGCAGTGAAGGGGGGCTTGAAGCTTTCCTT. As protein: CASSEGGLEAFL.

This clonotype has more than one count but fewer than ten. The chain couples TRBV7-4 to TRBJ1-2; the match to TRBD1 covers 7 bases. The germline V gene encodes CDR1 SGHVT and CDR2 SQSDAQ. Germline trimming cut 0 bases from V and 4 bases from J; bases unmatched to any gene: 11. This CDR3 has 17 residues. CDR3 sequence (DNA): TGTGCCAGCAGCTTAGCGGGGGGACAGTTCCCTTCCTATGGCTACACCTTC. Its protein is CASSLAGGQFPSYGYTF. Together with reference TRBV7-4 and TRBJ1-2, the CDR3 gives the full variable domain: GAGVSQSPRYKVAKRGRDVALRCDSISGHVTLYWYRQTLGQGSEVLTYSQSDAQRDKSGRPSGRFSAERPERSVSTLKIQRTEQGDSAVYLCASSLAGGQFPSYGYTFGSGTRLTVV.

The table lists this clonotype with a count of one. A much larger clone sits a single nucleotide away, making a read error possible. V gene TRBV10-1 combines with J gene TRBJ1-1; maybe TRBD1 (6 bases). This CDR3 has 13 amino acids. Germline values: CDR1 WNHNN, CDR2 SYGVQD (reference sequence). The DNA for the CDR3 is TGCGCCGGCAGCCGACAGGAGAACACTGAAGCTTTCTTT. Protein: CAGSRQENTEAFF.

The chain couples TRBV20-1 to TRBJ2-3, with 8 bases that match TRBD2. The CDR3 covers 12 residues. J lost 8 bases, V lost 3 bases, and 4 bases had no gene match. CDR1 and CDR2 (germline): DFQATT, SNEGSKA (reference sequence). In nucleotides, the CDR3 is TGCAGTGCTAGGACTAGCGTGGGTACGCAGTATTTT. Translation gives CSARTSVGTQYF.

CDR3 nucleotides: TGCAGCGTTGAGAGAACAGGGAGATACACTGAAGCTTTCTTT. Translated, it gives CSVERTGRYTEAFF. The chain uses TRBV29-1 and TRBJ1-1; D possibly corresponds to TRBD1 (6 bases). V lost 3 bases and J 3 bases, leaving 14 bases between the germline ends. Germline V gene lookup returns CDR1 SQVTM and CDR2 ANQGSEA. This CDR3 has 14 residues.

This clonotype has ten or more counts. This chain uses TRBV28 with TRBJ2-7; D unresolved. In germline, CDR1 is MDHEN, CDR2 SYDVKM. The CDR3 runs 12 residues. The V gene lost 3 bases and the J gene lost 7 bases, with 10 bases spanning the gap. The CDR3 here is CASSFDTKEQYF. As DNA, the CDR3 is TGTGCCAGCAGTTTCGACACGAAGGAGCAGTACTTC.

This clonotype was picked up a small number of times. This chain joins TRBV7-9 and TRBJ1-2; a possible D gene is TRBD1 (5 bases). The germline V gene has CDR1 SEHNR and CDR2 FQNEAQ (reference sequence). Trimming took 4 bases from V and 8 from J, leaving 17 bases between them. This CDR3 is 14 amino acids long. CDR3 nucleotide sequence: TGTGCCAGCAGCTCCCTTTTCGGGGGGGACGGCTACACCTTC. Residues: CASSSLFGGDGYTF. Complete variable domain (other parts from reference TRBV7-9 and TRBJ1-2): DTGVSQNPRHKITKRGQNVTFRCDPISEHNRLYWYRQTLGQGPEFLTYFQNEAQLEKSRLLSDRFSAERPKGSFSTLEIQRTEQGDSAMYLCASSSLFGGDGYTFGSGTRLTVV.

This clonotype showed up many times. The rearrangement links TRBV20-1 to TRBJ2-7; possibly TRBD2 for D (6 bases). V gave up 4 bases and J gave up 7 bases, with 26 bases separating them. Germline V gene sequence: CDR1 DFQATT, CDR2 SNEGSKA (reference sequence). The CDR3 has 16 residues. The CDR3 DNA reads TGCAGTGCTATCCCACTACGAGGGAGAACTGCGGGGGAGCAGTACTTC. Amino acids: CSAIPLRGRTAGEQYF.

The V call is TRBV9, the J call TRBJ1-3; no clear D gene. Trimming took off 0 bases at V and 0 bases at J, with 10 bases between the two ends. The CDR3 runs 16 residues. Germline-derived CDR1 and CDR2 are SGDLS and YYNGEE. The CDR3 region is CASSVDPPDSGNTIYF. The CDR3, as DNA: TGTGCCAGCAGCGTAGATCCCCCAGACTCTGGAAACACCATATATTTT.